A selection of T cell receptor beta chains follows, all from one sample in a study of blood T cell repertoires in COVID-19. Produced via immunoSEQ multiplex PCR; TCRdb's table is partial and in-frame only. Of tens of thousands of clones in the sample, under 90% were seen once. The sample comprised peripheral blood. The source is a man in his 60s with acute or convalescent COVID-19. Each CDR3 is given with its conserved first and last residue. D genes are given only for firm matches. The size of a clone is reported for some rows only, either as once, few or many, or as a class for expanded clones.

j_gene	d_gene	v_gene	abundance	CDR3aa	CDR3nt
TRBJ2-6	-	TRBV7-2	-	CASSFQGGGANVLTF	TGTGCCAGCAGCTTTCAGGGCGGTGGGGCCAACGTCCTGACTTTC
TRBJ2-3	-	TRBV4-1	-	CASSRKGQGLSDTQYF	TGCGCCAGCAGCCGAAAGGGGCAGGGCCTTTCAGATACGCAGTATTTT
TRBJ1-6	-	TRBV7-9	-	CASSFQGMGNSPLHF	TGTGCCAGCAGCTTTCAGGGGATGGGTAATTCACCCCTCCACTTT
TRBJ1-5	-	TRBV6-5	-	CASSYDWRSNQPQHF	TGTGCCAGCAGCTATGACTGGCGAAGCAATCAGCCCCAGCATTTT
TRBJ1-4	TRBD1	TRBV14	-	CASSATGSREKLFF	TGTGCCAGCAGCGCGACAGGGAGTAGAGAAAAACTGTTTTTT
TRBJ1-2	TRBD1	TRBV15	-	CATSRDLGQGAGYGYTF	TGTGCCACCAGCAGAGATCTGGGACAGGGGGCTGGCTATGGCTACACCTTC
TRBJ1-2	TRBD1	TRBV5-6	-	CASSIPTGGVGGYTF	TGTGCCAGCAGCATCCCGACAGGGGGGGTAGGTGGCTACACCTTC
TRBJ1-1	TRBD1	TRBV7-3	-	CASAPDRGLEAFF	TGTGCCAGCGCTCCCGACAGGGGGCTTGAAGCTTTCTTT
TRBJ1-1	-	TRBV7-3	-	CASSTMAGDEAFF	TGTGCCAGCAGCACAATGGCGGGAGATGAAGCTTTCTTT
TRBJ1-6	TRBD1	TRBV6-6	-	CASSSGTGSPLHF	TGTGCCAGCAGTTCCGGGACAGGGTCACCCCTCCACTTT
TRBJ1-1	-	TRBV7-9	-	CASSLGGSGSGTEAFF	TGTGCCAGCAGCCTAGGTGGATCAGGGTCTGGTACTGAAGCTTTCTTT
TRBJ1-2	-	TRBV30	-	CALDPAETRGYTF	TGTGCCTTAGATCCGGCGGAGACGAGGGGCTACACCTTC
TRBJ1-4	-	TRBV18	few	CASSLLHSKDEKLFF	TGTGCCAGCTCGCTCCTACACAGTAAAGATGAAAAACTGTTTTTT
TRBJ1-2	-	TRBV10-3	-	CAISEAGANYGYTF	TGTGCCATCAGTGAGGCTGGGGCCAACTATGGCTACACCTTC
TRBJ1-5	-	TRBV6-2/TRBV6-3	-	CASSYLRVRGNQPQHF	TGTGCCAGCAGTTACTTGCGGGTTAGGGGCAATCAGCCCCAGCATTTT
TRBJ2-7	-	TRBV11-2	-	CASSFHYLTKSSYEQYF	TGTGCCAGCAGCTTCCATTATTTGACAAAGAGCTCCTACGAGCAGTACTTC
TRBJ1-1	TRBD1	TRBV2	-	CAGKGAMNTEAFF	TGTGCCGGAAAGGGGGCGATGAACACTGAAGCTTTCTTT
TRBJ2-3	-	TRBV5-1	-	CASSSQGLTDTQYF	TGCGCCAGCAGCTCCCAGGGACTCACAGATACGCAGTATTTT
TRBJ1-1	-	TRBV5-1	-	CASSHKTDTEAFF	TGCGCCAGCAGCCACAAGACAGACACTGAAGCTTTCTTT
TRBJ1-2	TRBD1	TRBV2	-	CASSVRGLANYGYTF	TGTGCCAGCAGTGTCAGGGGGTTGGCTAACTATGGCTACACCTTC
TRBJ1-1	-	TRBV5-6	-	CASSLGLRNTEAFF	TGTGCCAGCAGCTTGGGTTTGAGGAACACTGAAGCTTTCTTT
TRBJ1-1	TRBD1	TRBV6-5	-	CASRTGGTEAFF	TGTGCCAGCAGGACAGGGGGCACTGAAGCTTTCTTT
TRBJ1-6	-	TRBV18	-	CASSPKQGGPTIHSPLHF	TGTGCCAGCTCACCGAAACAGGGTGGTCCAACTATACATTCACCCCTCCACTTT
TRBJ1-2	TRBD1	TRBV25-1	-	CASSEGGQHYGYTF	TGTGCCAGCAGTGAGGGGGGACAGCACTATGGCTACACCTTC
TRBJ2-5	TRBD1	TRBV7-2	-	CASSSGQGARETQYF	TGTGCCAGCAGCTCCGGACAGGGGGCGCGGGAGACCCAGTACTTC
TRBJ1-5	-	TRBV10-3	once	CAISQQGDQPQHF	TGTGCCATCAGCCAACAGGGAGATCAGCCCCAGCATTTT
TRBJ1-5	-	TRBV12-1	-	CASRPRNQPQHF	TGTGCCAGCAGACCGCGAAATCAGCCCCAGCATTTT
TRBJ2-2	TRBD1	TRBV19	-	CASSMGDRVTGELFF	TGTGCCAGTAGTATGGGGGACAGGGTCACCGGGGAGCTGTTTTTT
TRBJ1-6	-	TRBV6-5	-	CASRFGGAPLHF	TGTGCCAGCAGGTTCGGGGGAGCACCCCTCCACTTT
TRBJ2-1	-	TRBV3-1/TRBV3-2	few	CASSLLIGGHEQFF	TGTGCCAGCAGCCTCCTAATCGGGGGTCACGAGCAGTTCTTC
TRBJ2-5	-	TRBV9	-	CASSVGGGRETQYF	TGTGCCAGCAGCGTAGGCGGGGGCCGAGAGACCCAGTACTTC
TRBJ1-4	-	TRBV25-1	-	CASSDLRRANEKLFF	TGTGCCAGCAGTGACCTACGGCGGGCTAATGAAAAACTGTTTTTT
TRBJ2-1	-	TRBV5-1	-	CASSLGGHEQFF	TGCGCCAGCAGCTTGGGGGGCCATGAGCAGTTCTTC
TRBJ1-1	-	TRBV19	-	CASSIDGQGFEAFF	TGTGCCAGTAGTATAGATGGGCAGGGGTTTGAAGCTTTCTTT
TRBJ2-5	TRBD1	TRBV5-1	once	CASSLGLRTGGLETQYF	TGCGCCAGCAGCTTGGGTCTTCGGACAGGGGGTTTAGAGACCCAGTACTTC
TRBJ2-7	TRBD1	TRBV7-2	few	CASSLGQGAYEQYF	TGTGCCAGCAGCCTCGGACAGGGGGCCTACGAGCAGTACTTC
TRBJ1-1	-	TRBV5-1	few	CASSPGAGGTAAFF	TGCGCCAGCAGCCCCGGAGCCGGAGGGACTGCAGCTTTCTTT
TRBJ2-7	TRBD2	TRBV11-1	-	CASSRAGGPSEQYF	TGTGCCAGCAGCCGGGCGGGGGGGCCGTCCGAGCAGTACTTC
TRBJ2-7	-	TRBV5-1	few	CASSFQQGPYEQYF	TGCGCCAGCAGCTTCCAGCAGGGTCCCTACGAGCAGTACTTC
TRBJ2-2	TRBD1	TRBV10-1	-	CASTTGGGTGELFF	TGCGCCAGTACAACAGGGGGAGGCACCGGGGAGCTGTTTTTT
TRBJ1-1	-	TRBV7-8	-	CASSLPRLLGRNTEAFF	TGTGCCAGCAGCTTACCGCGTTTGCTCGGTCGGAACACTGAAGCTTTCTTT
TRBJ1-3	-	TRBV12-5	-	CASGSDSSGNTIYF	TGTGCTAGTGGTTCCGACAGTTCTGGAAACACCATATATTTT
TRBJ2-7	-	TRBV30	once	CAWSATGYEQYF	TGTGCCTGGAGTGCGACGGGCTACGAGCAGTACTTC
TRBJ2-1	-	TRBV3-1/TRBV3-2	-	CASVRDFRLNEQFF	TGTGCCAGCGTCCGGGACTTTCGGCTCAATGAGCAGTTCTTC
TRBJ2-2	-	TRBV3-1/TRBV3-2	-	CASSQYPQGMNTGELFF	TGTGCCAGCAGCCAATATCCGCAGGGCATGAACACCGGGGAGCTGTTTTTT
TRBJ1-6	-	TRBV3-1/TRBV3-2	-	CASSQDRQINMNSPLHF	TGTGCCAGCAGCCAAGATCGCCAGATAAATATGAATTCACCCCTCCACTTT
TRBJ1-2	TRBD1	TRBV11-2	-	CASSLLSGTGKSADTF	TGTGCCAGCAGCCTTCTATCGGGGACAGGGAAGAGTGCAGACACCTTC
TRBJ1-3	-	TRBV5-5	-	CASSLGGSSGNTIYF	TGTGCCAGCAGCTTGGGCGGGAGTTCGGGAAACACCATATATTTT
TRBJ1-1	-	TRBV7-3	few	CASSSLQNTEAFF	TGTGCCAGCAGCTCCTTACAGAACACTGAAGCTTTCTTT
TRBJ1-1	-	TRBV12-3/TRBV12-4	-	CASSFRDLAEAFF	TGTGCCAGCAGTTTCAGGGATTTGGCCGAAGCTTTCTTT
TRBJ2-5	-	TRBV7-2	-	CASTLGLYQETQYF	TGTGCCAGCACTTTGGGACTTTACCAAGAGACCCAGTACTTC
TRBJ2-7	-	TRBV7-2	once	CASSLRREQYF	TGTGCCAGCAGCTTAAGGAGGGAGCAGTACTTC
TRBJ2-7	TRBD2	TRBV7-2	-	CASSLTAGGPFEQYF	TGTGCCAGCAGCTTGACAGCGGGGGGGCCCTTCGAGCAGTACTTC
TRBJ1-2	-	TRBV5-4	-	CASSLAGSDYGYTF	TGTGCCAGCAGCTTGGCCGGGAGCGACTATGGCTACACCTTC
TRBJ2-5	TRBD2	TRBV11-2	-	CASSLELAGGQETQYF	TGTGCCAGCAGCTTAGAACTAGCGGGGGGCCAAGAGACCCAGTACTTC
TRBJ1-1	-	TRBV5-6	-	CASSPGGTEAFF	TGTGCCAGCAGCCCCGGGGGAACTGAAGCTTTCTTT
TRBJ2-5	-	TRBV6-1	-	CASSERTGGHKNGETQYF	TGTGCCAGCAGTGAACGAACGGGGGGACACAAGAACGGGGAGACCCAGTACTTC